A selection of T cell receptor beta chains follows, all from one sample in a study of blood T cell repertoires in COVID-19. Clones were sequenced by immunoSEQ multiplex PCR, and TCRdb holds only the in-frame ones, with some missing. The repertoire holds about 340,000 clones, with 83% as singletons. Sequenced sample: peripheral blood. The source is a man aged 25 to 40 with active or convalescent COVID-19. Both conserved end residues are part of each CDR3. The order of the fields is V gene, J gene, CDR3 protein.

TRBV24-1,TRBJ2-7,CATSDPGSGPEQYF
TRBV20-1,TRBJ2-4,CSAAIDIQYF
TRBV7-3,TRBJ1-1,CASRGTENTEAFF
TRBV6-2/TRBV6-3,TRBJ1-1,CASSQGQSTEAFF
TRBV5-1,TRBJ2-7,CASSYRSREDEQYF
TRBV30,TRBJ1-6,CAWTPDRGGSPLHF
TRBV11-3,TRBJ2-1,CASSLGGGRAGEQFF
TRBV3-1/TRBV3-2,TRBJ1-2,CASSQGGFQPRNGYTF
TRBV11-1,TRBJ2-1,CASSLYGTSGGNEQFF
TRBV4-1,TRBJ2-4,CASSQGLAGGHAKNIQYF
TRBV6-5,TRBJ1-4,CASSRIRGINEKLFF
TRBV27,TRBJ2-6,CASSALGAGANVLTF
TRBV5-6,TRBJ1-5,CASSFWDSRQSAQHF
TRBV7-6,TRBJ2-1,CASSLSGLAVYEQFF
TRBV6-5,TRBJ1-2,CASSYSRTRGYTF
TRBV9,TRBJ1-1,CASSVSPGVNTEAFF
TRBV29-1,TRBJ2-3,CSVEDLPGGTDTQYF
TRBV4-1,TRBJ1-6,CASSQEGQRYNSPLHF
TRBV29-1,TRBJ1-1,CSVVADNTEAFF
TRBV4-1,TRBJ2-5,CASSQDSPRETQYF
TRBV28,TRBJ1-1,CASSPGTGGPEAFF
TRBV4-3,TRBJ1-1,CASSQDGNTEAFF
TRBV5-6,TRBJ2-3,CASRILARQTLSSTDTQYF
TRBV5-6,TRBJ1-6,CASSLGGQGGNSPLHF
TRBV19,TRBJ2-1,CASSPTGNPLNEQFF
TRBV30,TRBJ2-3,CAWSAGRPDTQYF
TRBV6-5,TRBJ1-2,CASTALTGDYGYTF
TRBV4-1,TRBJ1-1,CASSQAETTNTEAFF
TRBV7-9,TRBJ1-6,CASSLEGGARSPLHF
TRBV12-2,TRBJ1-5,CASRRRDRDDQPQHF
TRBV7-9,TRBJ1-2,CASSLGSGEGYTF
TRBV2,TRBJ1-2,CASSEGGLYGYTF
TRBV18,TRBJ2-1,CASSPGGRDGDEQFF